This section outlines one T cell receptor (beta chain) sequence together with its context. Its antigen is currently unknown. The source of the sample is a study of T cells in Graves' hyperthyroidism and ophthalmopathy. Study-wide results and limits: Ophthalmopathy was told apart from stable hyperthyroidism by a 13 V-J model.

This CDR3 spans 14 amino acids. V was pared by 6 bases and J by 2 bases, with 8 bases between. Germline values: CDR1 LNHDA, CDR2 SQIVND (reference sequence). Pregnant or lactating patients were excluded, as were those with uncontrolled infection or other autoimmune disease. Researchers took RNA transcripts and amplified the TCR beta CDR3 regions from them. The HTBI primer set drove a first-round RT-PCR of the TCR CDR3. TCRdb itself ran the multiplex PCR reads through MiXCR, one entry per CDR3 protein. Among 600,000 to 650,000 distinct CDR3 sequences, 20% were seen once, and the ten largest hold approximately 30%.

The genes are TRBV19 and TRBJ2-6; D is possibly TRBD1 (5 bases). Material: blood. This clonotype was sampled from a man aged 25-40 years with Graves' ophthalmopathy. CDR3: CASRVRAGANVLTF. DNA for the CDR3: TGTGCCAGTAGAGTCAGGGCTGGGGCCAACGTCCTGACTTTC.